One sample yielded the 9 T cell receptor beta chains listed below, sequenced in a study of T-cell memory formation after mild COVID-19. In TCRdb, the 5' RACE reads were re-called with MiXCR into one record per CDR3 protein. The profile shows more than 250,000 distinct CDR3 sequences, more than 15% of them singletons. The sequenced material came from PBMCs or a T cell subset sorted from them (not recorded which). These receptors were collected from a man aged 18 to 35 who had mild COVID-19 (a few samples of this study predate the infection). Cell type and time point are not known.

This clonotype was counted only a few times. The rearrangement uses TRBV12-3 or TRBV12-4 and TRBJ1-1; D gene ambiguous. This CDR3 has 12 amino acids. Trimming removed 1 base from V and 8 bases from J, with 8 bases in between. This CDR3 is CASSLGTVEAFF. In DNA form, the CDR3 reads TGTGCCAGCAGTTTAGGGACGGTCGAAGCTTTCTTT.

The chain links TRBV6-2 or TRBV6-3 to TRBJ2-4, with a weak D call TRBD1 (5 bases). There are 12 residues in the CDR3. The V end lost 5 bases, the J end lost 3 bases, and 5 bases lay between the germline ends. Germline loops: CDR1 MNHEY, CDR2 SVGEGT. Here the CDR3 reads CASSDSKNIQYF. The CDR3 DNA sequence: TGTGCCAGCAGTGACAGCAAAAACATTCAGTACTTC.

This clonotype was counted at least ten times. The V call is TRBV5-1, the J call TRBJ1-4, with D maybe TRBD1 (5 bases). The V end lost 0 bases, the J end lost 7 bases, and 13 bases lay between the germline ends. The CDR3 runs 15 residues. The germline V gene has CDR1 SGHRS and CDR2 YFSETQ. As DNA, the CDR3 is TGCGCCAGCAGCTTGGCCCCAGGGCGGAGTGAAAAACTGTTTTTT. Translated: CASSLAPGRSEKLFF.

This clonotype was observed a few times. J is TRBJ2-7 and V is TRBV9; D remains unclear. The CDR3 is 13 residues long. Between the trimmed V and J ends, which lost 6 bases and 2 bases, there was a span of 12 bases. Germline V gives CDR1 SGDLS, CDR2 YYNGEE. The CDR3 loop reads CASIAGGPYEQYV. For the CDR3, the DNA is TGTGCCAGCATCGCCGGTGGCCCCTACGAGCAGTACGTC.

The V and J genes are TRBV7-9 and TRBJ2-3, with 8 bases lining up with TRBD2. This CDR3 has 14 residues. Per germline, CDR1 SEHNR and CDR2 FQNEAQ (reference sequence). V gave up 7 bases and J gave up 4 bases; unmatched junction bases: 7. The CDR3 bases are TGTGCCAGCATCCAGACGGGAGGGTCAGATACGCAGTATTTT. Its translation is CASIQTGGSDTQYF.

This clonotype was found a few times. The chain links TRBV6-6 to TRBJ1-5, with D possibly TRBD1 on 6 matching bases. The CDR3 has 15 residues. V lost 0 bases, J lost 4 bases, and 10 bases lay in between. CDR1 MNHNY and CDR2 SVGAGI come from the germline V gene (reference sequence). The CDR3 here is CASSYSGQFNQPQHF. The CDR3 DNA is TGTGCCAGCAGTTACTCGGGACAATTTAATCAGCCCCAGCATTTT.

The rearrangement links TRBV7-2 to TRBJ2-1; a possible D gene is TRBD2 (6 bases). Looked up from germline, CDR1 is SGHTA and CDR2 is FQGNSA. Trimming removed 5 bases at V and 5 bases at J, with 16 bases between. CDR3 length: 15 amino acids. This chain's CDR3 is CASSTGLGSHNEQFF. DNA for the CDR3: TGTGCCAGCAGCACGGGACTGGGGTCCCACAATGAGCAGTTCTTC.

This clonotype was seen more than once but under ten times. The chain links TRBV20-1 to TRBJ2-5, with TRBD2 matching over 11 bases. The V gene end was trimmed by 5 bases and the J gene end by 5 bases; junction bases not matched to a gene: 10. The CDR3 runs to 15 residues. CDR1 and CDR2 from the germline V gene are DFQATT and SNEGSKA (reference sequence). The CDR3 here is CSASLSGGARETQYF. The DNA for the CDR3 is TGCAGTGCTTCCCTTAGCGGGGGGGCCCGTGAGACCCAGTACTTC.

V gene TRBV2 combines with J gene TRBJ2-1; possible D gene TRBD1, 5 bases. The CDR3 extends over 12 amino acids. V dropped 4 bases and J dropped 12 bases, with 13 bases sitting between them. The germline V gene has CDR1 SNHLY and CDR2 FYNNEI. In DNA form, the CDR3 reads TGTGCCAGCAGTGCGGCAGGGTGGGTGCAGTTCTTC. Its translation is CASSAAGWVQFF.